The present entry profiles one T cell receptor beta chain with its context. What it recognizes is unknown. This PCR relied on a set of 60 Vbeta primers and 13 Jbeta primers. Measured with immunoSEQ multiplex PCR; TCRdb has only the in-frame clones, and not every one. The data show more than 85,000 clones, just over 75% seen once. There are 16 residues in the CDR3. This entry is derived from a study of cytomegalovirus exposure and HLA in healthy donors. Points from the study as a whole: Reported performance of the classifier showed diagnosis of cytomegalovirus status with high specificity and sensitivity. At a 0.05 false discovery rate, a later analysis found 16,951 TCR beta sequences to be associated with HLA alleles. There were some public TCRs occurring in many donors, but most TCR sequences were rare. Several of the most significant clusters appeared, in a later analysis, to be linked to common viral pathogens.

The V gene is TRBV21-1, the J gene TRBJ2-3; the table assigns TRBD2, which was not confirmed against the DNA. TRBV21-1 is listed as a pseudogene. The sequencing input was PBMCs. The clonotype originates from a man aged 40-49 years in good health and CMV-seropositive. The CDR3 region is CASSKGKEDGTDTQYF. DNA of the CDR3: TGTGCCAGCAGCAAAGGAAAGGAGGACGGCACAGATACGCAGTATTTT.